A selection of T cell receptor beta chains follows, all from one sample in a study of T-cell reconstitution after alpha-beta-depleted transplantation in children. TCRdb used MiXCR to reprocess the PCR reads, holding one entry per CDR3 protein. The sample consists of about 830,000 distinct CDR3 sequences, around 17% of them appearing once. This material consisted of PBMCs, mostly from graft donor cells, taken 360 days after TCRalphabeta/CD19-depleted stem cell transplant. Every receptor here comes from a male patient between 10 and 17 years old who had a stem cell transplant for acute lymphoblastic leukemia, so the T cells may come from the graft donor. Each CDR3 is given with its conserved first and last residue. D genes are given only for firm matches. The size field is filled for only some rows; it gives once, few, many or a size class.

V: TRBV4-1; size: few; J: TRBJ2-1; D: TRBD1; DNA: TGCGCCAGCAGCCAAGTCGACAGGGTCATCCTAAATGAGCAGTTCTTC; CDR3: CASSQVDRVILNEQFF
V: TRBV27; size: few; J: TRBJ1-6; D: .; DNA: TGTGCCAGCAGTTCGACAGGACTCTATAATTCACCCCTCCACTTT; CDR3: CASSSTGLYNSPLHF
V: TRBV5-1; size: .; J: TRBJ2-7; D: TRBD1; DNA: TGCGCCAGCAGCTCGGGACAGTTTCCCTTCTACGAGCAGTACTTC; CDR3: CASSSGQFPFYEQYF
V: TRBV24-1; size: few; J: TRBJ2-1; D: .; DNA: TGTGCAAACAATGAGCAGTTCTTC; CDR3: CANNEQFF
V: TRBV3-1; size: .; J: TRBJ2-1; D: TRBD2; DNA: TGTGCCAGCAGCCTTGGATCTAGCGGGATGAGCTCCTACAATGAGCAGTTCTTC; CDR3: CASSLGSSGMSSYNEQFF
V: TRBV27; size: few; J: TRBJ2-7; D: .; DNA: TGTGCCAGCAGTTATTCAGACCTCGCCGAGCAGTACTTC; CDR3: CASSYSDLAEQYF
V: TRBV20-1; size: few; J: TRBJ1-6; D: .; DNA: TGCAGTGCTAGCAGGTCTGGAGGGAATTCACCCCTCCACTTT; CDR3: CSASRSGGNSPLHF
V: TRBV5-5; size: .; J: TRBJ2-5; D: .; DNA: TGTGCCAGCAGCTCTGGGCCCGGCCAAGAGACCCAGTACTTC; CDR3: CASSSGPGQETQYF
V: TRBV4-2; size: few; J: TRBJ2-7; D: TRBD2; DNA: TGTGCCAGCAGCCAAGATTGGAGCGGGAGCGCGTACGAGCAGTACTTC; CDR3: CASSQDWSGSAYEQYF
V: TRBV27; size: .; J: TRBJ2-1; D: TRBD1; DNA: TGTGCCAGCAGTTCCCCTCGGGACAGGGGGCGAAATGAGCAGTTCTTC; CDR3: CASSSPRDRGRNEQFF